This paragraph reports one T cell receptor (beta chain). Here immunoSEQ multiplex PCR was the method, and the copy in TCRdb shows in-frame clones only, minus some. The sample has around 100,000 clones; approximately 90% are singletons. The sample is drawn from a study of blood T cell repertoires in COVID-19. The clonotype was recovered from a man aged 50 to 60 with acute or convalescent COVID-19. Source material: peripheral blood.

As DNA, the CDR3 is TGTGCCACCAGCAGAGATCTGCTAGCGGGAGGGAGGAATGAGCAGTTCTTC. It codes for CATSRDLLAGGRNEQFF. The chain recombines TRBV15 with TRBJ2-1; TRBD2 aligns across 12 bases. The CDR3 loop spans 17 amino acids. The ends lost 0 bases at V and 7 bases at J; junction bases unmatched: 7. The germline CDR1 and CDR2 sequences are LNHNV and YYDKDF (reference sequence).